These 3 T cell receptor beta chains were all obtained from the same sample, sequenced in a study of T cell responses to AZD1222 COVID-19 vaccine. Here immunoSEQ multiplex PCR was the method, and the copy in TCRdb shows in-frame clones only, minus some. Of fewer than 200,000 clones in the sample, about 90% were seen once. The input for sequencing was peripheral blood, taken on day 0 of AZD1222 vaccination. These receptors came from an adult in good health.

V usage is TRBV2 and J usage is TRBJ2-1; 9 bases map to TRBD1. The germline CDR1 and CDR2 sequences are SNHLY and FYNNEI. V trimming: 3 bases; J trimming: 0 bases; junction bases outside the gene matches: 12. The CDR3 runs 19 residues. The CDR3 loop is CASSDPRTGASSSYNEQFF. CDR3 coding DNA: TGTGCCAGCAGTGACCCACGGACAGGGGCGTCAAGCTCCTACAATGAGCAGTTCTTC.

The count of this clone is one. Other DNA sequences within the sample encode an identical CDR3. The CDR3 reads CASSEGPSYEQYF. DNA for the CDR3: TGTGCCAGCAGTGAGGGCCCCTCCTACGAGCAGTACTTC. The rearrangement joins TRBV6-4 to TRBJ2-7, with D uncertain. This CDR3 has 13 residues. Per the germline V gene, CDR1 is MRHNA and CDR2 is SNTAGT. V gave up 3 bases and J gave up 0 bases, with 6 bases separating them.

The rearrangement joins TRBV10-3 to TRBJ1-1; a possible D gene is TRBD1 (5 bases). Deletions cut 2 bases from V and 4 bases from J, with 8 bases between. The germline V gene encodes CDR1 ENHRY and CDR2 SYGVKD. The CDR3 covers 13 residues. The CDR3 coding sequence is TGTGCCATCAGTGAGGGGGCGGGCACTGAAGCTTTCTTT. Its protein product is CAISEGAGTEAFF.